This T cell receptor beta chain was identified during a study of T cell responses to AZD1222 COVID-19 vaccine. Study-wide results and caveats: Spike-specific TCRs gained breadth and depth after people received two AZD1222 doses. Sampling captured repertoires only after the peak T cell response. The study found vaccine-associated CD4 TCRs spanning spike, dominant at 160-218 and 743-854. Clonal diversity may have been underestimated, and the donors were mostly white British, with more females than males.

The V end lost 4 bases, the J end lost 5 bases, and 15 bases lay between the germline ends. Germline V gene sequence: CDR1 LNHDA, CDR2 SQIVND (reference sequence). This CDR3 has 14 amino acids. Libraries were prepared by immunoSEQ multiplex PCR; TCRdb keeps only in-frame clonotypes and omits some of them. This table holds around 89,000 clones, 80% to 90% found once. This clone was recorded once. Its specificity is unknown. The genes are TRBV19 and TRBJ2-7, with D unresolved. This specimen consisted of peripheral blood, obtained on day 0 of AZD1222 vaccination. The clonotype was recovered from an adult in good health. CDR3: CASSTLNLRNEQYF. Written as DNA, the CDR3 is TGTGCCAGTAGTACCCTTAATCTCCGGAACGAGCAGTACTTC. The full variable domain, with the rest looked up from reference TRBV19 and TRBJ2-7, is DGGITQSPKYLFRKEGQNVTLSCEQNLNHDAMYWYRQDPGQGLRLIYYSQIVNDFQKGDIAEGYSVSREKKESFPLTVTSAQKNPTAFYLCASSTLNLRNEQYFGPGTRLTVT.